The clone carrying this T cell receptor (beta chain) was seen only a few times. Its antigen is not known. The record originates from a study of T-cell memory formation after mild COVID-19. Whole-study findings and limits: Contracting CD4+ clones sat mainly in CM and EM; CD8+ in EMRA. Later expanders leaned toward CD4+, whereas clones contracting from day 15 to 85 were balanced CD4/CD8.

TCRdb itself ran the 5' RACE reads through MiXCR, one entry per CDR3 protein. In the table there are over 400,000 distinct CDR3 sequences, about a quarter of which are singletons. Between the trimmed V and J ends, which lost 6 bases and 5 bases, there was a span of 19 bases. Germline assignment: CDR1 ENHRY and CDR2 SYGVKD. This CDR3 has 15 amino acids. The chain combines TRBV10-3 with TRBJ2-5; D may be TRBD2 (6 bases). The sequenced sample was PBMCs or a T cell subset sorted from them (not recorded which). This receptor was obtained from an adult woman who had mild COVID-19 (a few samples of this study predate the infection). Cell type and time point are not known. The DNA for the CDR3 is TGTGCCATCAGCCGGGACTCCCGGTCTGGGGAGACCCAGTACTTC. As protein: CAISRDSRSGETQYF.